These T cell receptor beta chains were read from a single sample in a study of blood T cell repertoires in COVID-19. Method: immunoSEQ multiplex PCR; TCRdb's copy keeps in-frame clones and lacks some. Among some 45,000 clones listed, about 80% were seen once. Material for sequencing was peripheral blood. The receptors here all came from a human donor in a cohort sampled during active COVID-19. The CDR3 runs from the conserved cysteine through the conserved F or W. D genes are given only for firm matches. Clone size is stated in some rows and not others, as once, few, many or a class when expanded.

J,size,V,D,DNA,CDR3
TRBJ1-1,few,TRBV2,-,TGTGCCAGCATCTTTTCGAGGGAATCTGAAGCTTTCTTT,CASIFSRESEAFF
TRBJ2-2,-,TRBV5-4,TRBD1,TGTGCCAGCAGCTCCCGGGACAGGGGCACCGGGGAGCTGTTTTTT,CASSSRDRGTGELFF
TRBJ2-1,-,TRBV27,-,TGTGCCAGCAGATCCGGGCTAGCCTCTGGCGGGGTCCGGGACAATGAGCAGTTCTTC,CASRSGLASGGVRDNEQFF
TRBJ2-7,-,TRBV6-1,TRBD2,TGTGCCAGCAGTGAAAGTGGGAGGGCCTACGAGCAGTACTTC,CASSESGRAYEQYF
TRBJ2-5,few,TRBV24-1,-,TGTGCCACCTCCATAGGGGATGAGGAGACCCAGTACTTC,CATSIGDEETQYF
TRBJ2-2,-,TRBV7-2,-,TGTGCCAGCAGCTTACGAAGGAGCACCGGGGAGCTGTTTTTT,CASSLRRSTGELFF
TRBJ2-5,-,TRBV11-3,-,TGTGCCAGCAGCTTAGATCTAAACTCCCAGACCCAGTACTTC,CASSLDLNSQTQYF
TRBJ2-5,-,TRBV7-8,TRBD2,TGTGCCAGCAGCACCGGGACTAGCGGGAGGAGATACCAAGAGACCCAGTACTTC,CASSTGTSGRRYQETQYF
TRBJ2-2,-,TRBV28,-,TGTGCCAGCCGTGATAGGGGGAACACCGGGGAGCTGTTTTTT,CASRDRGNTGELFF
TRBJ1-2,-,TRBV6-6,-,TGTGCCAGCCTATCCTCAGGGGCCTATGGCTACACCTTC,CASLSSGAYGYTF
TRBJ2-2,-,TRBV5-6,-,TGTGCCAGCAGCTTGGGGCAGAACACCGGGGAGCTGTTTTTT,CASSLGQNTGELFF
TRBJ2-5,few,TRBV7-2,TRBD2,TGTGCCAGCAGCAGAGCTAGCGGGAGTGTTGAGACCCAGTACTTC,CASSRASGSVETQYF
TRBJ2-3,few,TRBV7-2,-,TGTGCCAGCAGCTTACTAAGAGATACGCAGTATTTT,CASSLLRDTQYF
TRBJ1-2,-,TRBV6-6,-,TGTGCCAGCAGTTATGTGCCGTGGGAGTCCTCTGGCTACACCTTC,CASSYVPWESSGYTF
TRBJ2-7,-,TRBV2,-,TGTGCCAGCAGTGAAGGACATTTCTACGAGCAGTACTTC,CASSEGHFYEQYF
TRBJ2-1,once,TRBV11-1,-,TGTGCCAGCAGCTTGGTCGGAGGCCTCTACAATGAGCAGTTCTTC,CASSLVGGLYNEQFF
TRBJ2-1,-,TRBV6-5,-,TGTGCCAGCGGAGAGCGGAATAACAATGAGCAGTTCTTC,CASGERNNNEQFF
TRBJ1-1,-,TRBV4-3,-,TGCGCCAGCAGCCCAGAAGGGGGACCCACTGAAGCTTTCTTT,CASSPEGGPTEAFF
TRBJ1-2,once,TRBV7-2,-,TGTGCCAGCAGCTTAGGTGGGCCTCTCCGGGGCTACACCTTC,CASSLGGPLRGYTF
TRBJ2-7,-,TRBV7-7,-,TGTGCCAGCAGCTTAACTAGGAGCTCCTACGAGCAGTACTTC,CASSLTRSSYEQYF
TRBJ2-3,few,TRBV10-1,-,TGCGCCAGCAGTGAGTCCGGACTCCGGGATACGCAGTATTTT,CASSESGLRDTQYF
TRBJ2-3,few,TRBV19,-,TGTGCCAGTAGATTTACAGGGGAGGCAGATACGCAGTATTTT,CASRFTGEADTQYF
TRBJ2-3,-,TRBV19,TRBD2,TGTGCCAGTAGTCGGACTAGCGGTAGCACAGATACGCAGTATTTT,CASSRTSGSTDTQYF
TRBJ1-4,once,TRBV30,TRBD1,TGTGCCTGGGGAAAGGACAGGGGGGGAGAAAAACTGTTTTTT,CAWGKDRGGEKLFF
TRBJ2-7,-,TRBV7-9,TRBD1,TGTGCCAGCTCGCGGACAGGGATCAACGAGCAGTACTTC,CASSRTGINEQYF
TRBJ2-5,-,TRBV7-2,-,TGTGCCAGCAGCCCAGACAGTGCCTTGAAGGAGACCCAGTACTTC,CASSPDSALKETQYF
TRBJ2-1,-,TRBV12-3/TRBV12-4,-,TGTGCCAGCAGTTTAGATTCCGGGGGGCAGTTCTTC,CASSLDSGGQFF
TRBJ1-4,-,TRBV19,TRBD1,TGTGCCAGTAGCCCACTACAGGGGGGACTTGAAAAACTGTTTTTT,CASSPLQGGLEKLFF
TRBJ2-5,-,TRBV7-2,-,TGTGCCAGCAGCTTCTCGTACCAAGAGACCCAGTACTTC,CASSFSYQETQYF
TRBJ2-2,-,TRBV3-1/TRBV3-2,TRBD1,TGTGCCAGCAGCCATCACAGGGGGATGTTTGACACCGGGGAGCTGTTTTTT,CASSHHRGMFDTGELFF
TRBJ1-1,-,TRBV7-3,-,TGTGCCAGCAGCTTACAGGGGTACACTGAAGCTTTCTTT,CASSLQGYTEAFF
TRBJ1-2,few,TRBV5-1,-,TGCGCCAGCAGACTCACTTCGACAGCCGTCTCTGGCTACACCTTC,CASRLTSTAVSGYTF
TRBJ2-1,-,TRBV5-1,TRBD2,TGCGCCAGTCATCTAGCGGGGGGTCCCCAAGAGCAGTTCTTC,CASHLAGGPQEQFF
TRBJ2-3,-,TRBV24-1,TRBD2,TGTGCCACCAAAGCCAGCGGGAAAGATACGCAGTATTTT,CATKASGKDTQYF
TRBJ1-2,-,TRBV21-1,-,TGTGCCAGCAGCACAACAGGGATTCTAGACTCTAACTATGGCTACACCTTC,CASSTTGILDSNYGYTF
TRBJ2-3,many,TRBV6-5,-,TGTGCCAGCAGGGGACTTCGCACAGATACGCAGTATTTT,CASRGLRTDTQYF
TRBJ2-3,few,TRBV27,TRBD2,TGTGCCAGCAGTTCCTTAGCGGGAGGCACAGATACGCAGTATTTT,CASSSLAGGTDTQYF
TRBJ2-1,-,TRBV9,-,TGTGCCAGCAGCGTAGACCAGCGGGTATCCTACAATGAGCAGTTCTTC,CASSVDQRVSYNEQFF
TRBJ1-5,once,TRBV9,-,TGTGCCAGCAGCGCGTCCACAGGGCCCAATCAGCCCCAGCATTTT,CASSASTGPNQPQHF
TRBJ1-2,few,TRBV5-1,TRBD1,TGCGCCAGCAGCTTTTCAACAGGGGACTATGGCTACACCTTC,CASSFSTGDYGYTF